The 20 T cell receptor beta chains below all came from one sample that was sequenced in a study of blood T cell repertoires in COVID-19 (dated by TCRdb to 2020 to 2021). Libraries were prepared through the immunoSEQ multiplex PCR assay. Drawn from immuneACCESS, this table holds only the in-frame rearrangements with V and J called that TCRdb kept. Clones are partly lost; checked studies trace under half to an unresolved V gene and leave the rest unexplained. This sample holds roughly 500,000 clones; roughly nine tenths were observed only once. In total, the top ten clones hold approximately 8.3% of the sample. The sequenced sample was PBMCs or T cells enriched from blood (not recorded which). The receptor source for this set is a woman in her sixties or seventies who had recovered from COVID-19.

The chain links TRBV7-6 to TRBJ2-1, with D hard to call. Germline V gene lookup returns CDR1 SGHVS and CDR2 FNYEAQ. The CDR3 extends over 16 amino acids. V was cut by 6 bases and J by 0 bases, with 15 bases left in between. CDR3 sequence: CASSVYGRSSYNEQFF. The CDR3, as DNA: TGTGCCAGCAGTGTCTATGGGCGCAGCTCCTACAATGAGCAGTTCTTC. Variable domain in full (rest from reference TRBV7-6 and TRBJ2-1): GAGVSQSPRYKVTKRGQDVALRCDPISGHVSLYWYRQALGQGPEFLTYFNYEAQQDKSGLPNDRFSAERPEGSISTLTIQRTEQRDSAMYRCASSVYGRSSYNEQFFGPGTRLTVL.

Here the CDR3 DNA reads TGTGCCAGCAGCCCCCGGGTGGCTAGCACAGATACGCAGTATTTT. Protein: CASSPRVASTDTQYF. This chain connects TRBV7-2 to TRBJ2-3; unclear D gene. V lost 5 bases and J lost 0, with 12 bases in between. The germline CDR1 and CDR2 sequences are SGHTA and FQGNSA. This CDR3 is 15 amino acids long.

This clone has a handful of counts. The CDR3: CASSKEGTGSYEQYV. CDR3 nucleotides: TGTGCCAGCAGCAAAGAAGGGACAGGGTCCTACGAGCAGTACGTC. This rearrangement joins TRBV21-1 to TRBJ2-7; the table gives TRBD1 as D, unverified against the DNA. TRBV21-1 is labeled a pseudogene. The CDR3 runs to 15 residues.

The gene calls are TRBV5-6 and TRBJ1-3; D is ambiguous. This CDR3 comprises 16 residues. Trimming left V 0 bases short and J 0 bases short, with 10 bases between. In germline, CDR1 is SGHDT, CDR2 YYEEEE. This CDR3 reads CASSLGVGSSGNTIYF. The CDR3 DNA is TGTGCCAGCAGCTTGGGAGTCGGGAGCTCTGGAAACACCATATATTTT.

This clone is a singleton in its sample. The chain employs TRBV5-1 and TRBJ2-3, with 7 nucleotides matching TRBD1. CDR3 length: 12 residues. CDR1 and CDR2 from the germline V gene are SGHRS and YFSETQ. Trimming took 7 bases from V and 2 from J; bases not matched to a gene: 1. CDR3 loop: CASGQDTDTQYF. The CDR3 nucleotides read TGCGCCAGCGGACAGGACACAGATACGCAGTATTTT.

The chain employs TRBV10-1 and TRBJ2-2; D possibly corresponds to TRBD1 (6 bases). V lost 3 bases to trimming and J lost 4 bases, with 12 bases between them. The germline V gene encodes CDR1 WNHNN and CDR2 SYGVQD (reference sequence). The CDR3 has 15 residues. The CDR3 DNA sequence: TGCGCCAGCAGTGAACGGAAAGGGGGCACCGGGGAGCTGTTTTTT. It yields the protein CASSERKGGTGELFF.

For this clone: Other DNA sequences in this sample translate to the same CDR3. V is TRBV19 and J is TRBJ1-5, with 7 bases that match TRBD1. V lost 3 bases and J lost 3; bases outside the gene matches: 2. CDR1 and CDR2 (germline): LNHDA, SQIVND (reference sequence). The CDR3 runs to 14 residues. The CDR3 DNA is TGTGCCAGTAGTATCACAGGGGACAATCAGCCCCAGCATTTT. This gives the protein CASSITGDNQPQHF.

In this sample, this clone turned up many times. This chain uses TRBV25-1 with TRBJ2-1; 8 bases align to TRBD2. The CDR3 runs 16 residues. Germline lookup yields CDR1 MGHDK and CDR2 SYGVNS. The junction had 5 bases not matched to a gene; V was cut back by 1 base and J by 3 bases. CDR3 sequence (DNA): TGTGCCAGCAGTGAATCAAGCGGGGGCCACTACAATGAGCAGTTCTTC. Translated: CASSESSGGHYNEQFF.

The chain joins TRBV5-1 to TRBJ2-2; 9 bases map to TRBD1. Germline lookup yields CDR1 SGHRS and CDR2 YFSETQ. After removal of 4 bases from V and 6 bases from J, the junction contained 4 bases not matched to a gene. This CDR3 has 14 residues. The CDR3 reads CASSPRTGAGELFF. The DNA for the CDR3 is TGCGCCAGCAGCCCGCGGACAGGGGCCGGGGAGCTGTTTTTT.

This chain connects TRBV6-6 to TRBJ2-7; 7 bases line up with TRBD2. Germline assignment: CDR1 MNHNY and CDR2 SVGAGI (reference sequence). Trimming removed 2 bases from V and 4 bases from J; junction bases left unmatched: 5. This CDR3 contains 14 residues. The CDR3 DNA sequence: TGTGCCAGCAGTTACGAGGGAGGGGCATACGAGCAGTACTTC. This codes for CASSYEGGAYEQYF.

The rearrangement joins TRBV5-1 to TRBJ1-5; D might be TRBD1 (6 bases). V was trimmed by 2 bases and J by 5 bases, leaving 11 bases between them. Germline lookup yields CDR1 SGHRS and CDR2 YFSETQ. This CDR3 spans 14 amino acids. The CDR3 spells CASSLTGFYQPQHF. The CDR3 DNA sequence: TGCGCCAGCAGCTTAACAGGGTTCTATCAGCCCCAGCATTTT. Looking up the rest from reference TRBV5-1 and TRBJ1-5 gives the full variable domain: KAGVTQTPRYLIKTRGQQVTLSCSPISGHRSVSWYQQTPGQGLQFLFEYFSETQRNKGNFPGRFSGRQFSNSRSEMNVSTLELGDSALYLCASSLTGFYQPQHFGDGTRLSIL.

The CDR3 nucleotides read TGCGCCAGCAGCTTACCCGGGACATTGACAGATACGCAGTATTTT. Protein sequence: CASSLPGTLTDTQYF. This rearrangement joins TRBV5-1 to TRBJ2-3; maybe TRBD1 (6 bases). CDR3 length equals 15 residues. Germline V gene data show CDR1 as SGHRS and CDR2 as YFSETQ. V was cut by 2 bases and J by 3 bases, with 13 bases left in between.

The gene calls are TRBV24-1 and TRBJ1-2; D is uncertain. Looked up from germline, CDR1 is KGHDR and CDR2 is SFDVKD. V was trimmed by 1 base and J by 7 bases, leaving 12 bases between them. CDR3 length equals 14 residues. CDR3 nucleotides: TGTGCCACCAGTGATTTATCTGGTTCGAGTGGCTACACCTTC. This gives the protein CATSDLSGSSGYTF.

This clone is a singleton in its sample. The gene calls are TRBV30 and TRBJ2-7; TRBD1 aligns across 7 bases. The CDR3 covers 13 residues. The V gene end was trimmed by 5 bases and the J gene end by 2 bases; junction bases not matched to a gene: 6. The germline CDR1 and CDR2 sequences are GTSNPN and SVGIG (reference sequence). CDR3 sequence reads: CAWAPGQPYEQYV. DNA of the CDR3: TGTGCCTGGGCTCCGGGACAGCCCTACGAGCAGTACGTC.

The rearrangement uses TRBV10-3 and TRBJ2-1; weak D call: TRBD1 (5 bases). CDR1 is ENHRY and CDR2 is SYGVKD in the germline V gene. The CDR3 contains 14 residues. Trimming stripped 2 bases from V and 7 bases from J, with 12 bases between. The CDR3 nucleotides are TGTGCCATCAGTGAGGGTTCAGGGTGGAATGAGCAGTTCTTC. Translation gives CAISEGSGWNEQFF.

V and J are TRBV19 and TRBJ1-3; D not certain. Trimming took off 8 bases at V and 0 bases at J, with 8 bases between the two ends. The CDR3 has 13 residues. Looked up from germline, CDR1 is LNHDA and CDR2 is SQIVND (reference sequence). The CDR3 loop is CASSLFSGNTIYF. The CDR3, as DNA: TGTGCCAGTTCCTTATTCTCTGGAAACACCATATATTTT.

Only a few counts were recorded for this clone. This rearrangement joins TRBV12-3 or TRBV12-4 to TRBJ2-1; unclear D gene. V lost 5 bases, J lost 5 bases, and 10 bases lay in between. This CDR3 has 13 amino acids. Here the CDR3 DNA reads TGTGCCAGCAGTAGCTCCGTTAACAATGAGCAGTTCTTC. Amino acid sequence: CASSSSVNNEQFF.

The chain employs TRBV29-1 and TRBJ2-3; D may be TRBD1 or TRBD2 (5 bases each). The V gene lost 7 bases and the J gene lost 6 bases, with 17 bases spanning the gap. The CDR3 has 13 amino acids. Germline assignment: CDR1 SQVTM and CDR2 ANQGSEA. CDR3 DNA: TGCAGCGCGAGGGGTCAGGGTTGGGATACGCAGTATTTT. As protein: CSARGQGWDTQYF.

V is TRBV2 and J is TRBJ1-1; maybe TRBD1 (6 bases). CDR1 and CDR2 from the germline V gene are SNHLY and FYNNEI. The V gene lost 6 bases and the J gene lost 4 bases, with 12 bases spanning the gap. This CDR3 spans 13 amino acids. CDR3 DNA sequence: TGTGCCAGCAGACTGGACAGCCGCACTGAAGCTTTCTTT. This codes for CASRLDSRTEAFF. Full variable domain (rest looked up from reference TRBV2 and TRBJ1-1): EPEVTQTPSHQVTQMGQEVILRCVPISNHLYFYWYRQILGQKVEFLVSFYNNEISEKSEIFDDQFSVERPDGSNFTLKIRSTKLEDSAMYFCASRLDSRTEAFFGQGTRLTVV.

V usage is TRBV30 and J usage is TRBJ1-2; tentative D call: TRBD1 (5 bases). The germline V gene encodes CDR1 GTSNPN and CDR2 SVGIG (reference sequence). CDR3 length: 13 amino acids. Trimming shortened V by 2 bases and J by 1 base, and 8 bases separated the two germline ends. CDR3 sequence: CAWSRGNNYGYTF. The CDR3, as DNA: TGTGCCTGGAGTCGGGGGAATAACTATGGCTACACCTTC.